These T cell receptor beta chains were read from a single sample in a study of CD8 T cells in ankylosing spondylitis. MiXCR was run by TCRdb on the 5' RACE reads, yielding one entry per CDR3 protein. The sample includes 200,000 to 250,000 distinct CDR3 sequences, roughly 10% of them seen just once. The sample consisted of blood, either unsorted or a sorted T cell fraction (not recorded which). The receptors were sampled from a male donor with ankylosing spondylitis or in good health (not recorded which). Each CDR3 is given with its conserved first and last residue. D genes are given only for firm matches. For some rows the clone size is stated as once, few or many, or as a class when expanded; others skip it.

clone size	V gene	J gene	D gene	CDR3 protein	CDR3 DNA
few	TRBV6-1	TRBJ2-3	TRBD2	CASSRTSGDTDTQYF	TGTGCCAGCAGCAGGACTAGCGGGGACACAGATACGCAGTATTTT
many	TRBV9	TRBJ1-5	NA	CASSVSGSHNQPQHF	TGTGCCAGCAGCGTATCTGGCAGCCATAATCAGCCCCAGCATTTT
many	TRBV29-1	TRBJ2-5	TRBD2	CSVENIAGDYETQYF	TGCAGCGTGGAAAATATAGCGGGAGATTACGAGACCCAGTACTTC
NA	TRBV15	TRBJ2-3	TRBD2	CATSRASGASTDTQYF	TGTGCCACCAGCAGAGCTAGCGGGGCTAGCACAGATACGCAGTATTTT
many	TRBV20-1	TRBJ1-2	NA	CSAPTVGQTRVYGYTF	TGCAGTGCTCCGACGGTCGGACAGACCAGAGTCTATGGCTACACCTTC
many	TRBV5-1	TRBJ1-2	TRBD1	CASSQRAGTGATNYGYTF	TGCGCCAGCAGCCAACGCGCCGGGACAGGGGCAACTAACTATGGCTACACCTTC
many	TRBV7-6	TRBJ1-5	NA	CASSLFGNQPQHF	TGTGCCAGCAGCTTATTCGGGAATCAGCCCCAGCATTTT
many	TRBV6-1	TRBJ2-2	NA	CASRITGTGIRGELFF	TGTGCCAGCAGGATCACAGGGACTGGGATTCGCGGGGAGCTGTTTTTT
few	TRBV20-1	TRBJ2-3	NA	CSARDLGKGNPSTDTQYF	TGCAGTGCTAGAGATCTAGGGAAGGGTAACCCTAGCACAGATACGCAGTATTTT
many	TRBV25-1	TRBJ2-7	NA	CASSGNRGLEQYF	TGTGCCAGCAGTGGGAACAGGGGACTCGAGCAGTACTTC
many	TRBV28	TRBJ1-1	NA	CASSLQGFGNTEAFF	TGTGCCAGCAGTCTCCAGGGGTTTGGGAACACTGAAGCTTTCTTT
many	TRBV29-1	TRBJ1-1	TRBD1	CSVFEDRGWSTEAFF	TGCAGCGTTTTCGAGGACAGGGGTTGGAGCACTGAAGCTTTCTTT
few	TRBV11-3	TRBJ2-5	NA	CASSPGNQETQYF	TGTGCCAGCAGCCCCGGGAACCAAGAGACCCAGTACTTC
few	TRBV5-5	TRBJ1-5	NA	CASSLLGESNQPQHF	TGTGCCAGCAGCTTGTTGGGGGAGTCCAATCAGCCCCAGCATTTT
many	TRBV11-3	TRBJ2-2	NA	CASSLTRRGNTGELFF	TGTGCCAGCAGCTTAACAAGACGGGGAAACACCGGGGAGCTGTTTTTT
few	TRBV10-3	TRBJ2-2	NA	CAISESGTNTGELFF	TGTGCCATCAGTGAGTCTGGGACGAACACCGGGGAGCTGTTTTTT
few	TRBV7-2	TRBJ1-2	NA	CASSPVAGGRSGYTF	TGTGCCAGCAGCCCGGTCGCCGGGGGGAGGTCTGGCTACACCTTC
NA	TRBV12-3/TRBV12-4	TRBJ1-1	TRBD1	CASSTTGGTVAFF	TGTGCCAGCAGCACGACAGGGGGTACCGTAGCTTTCTTT
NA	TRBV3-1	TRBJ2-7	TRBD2	CASSSSGIAGGLEQYF	TGTGCCAGCAGTTCCAGCGGGATAGCGGGGGGGCTCGAGCAGTACTTC
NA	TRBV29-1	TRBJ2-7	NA	CSVGDNTYEQYF	TGCAGCGTTGGAGACAACACCTACGAGCAGTACTTC
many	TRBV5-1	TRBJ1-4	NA	CASSLGGIPPNEKLFF	TGCGCCAGCAGCCTCGGGGGTATCCCCCCAAATGAAAAACTGTTTTTT
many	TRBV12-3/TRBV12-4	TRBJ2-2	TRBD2	CAIRGRGAGELFF	TGTGCCATCCGGGGGAGGGGAGCCGGGGAGCTGTTTTTT
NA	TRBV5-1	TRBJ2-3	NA	CASSFSGTGADTQYF	TGCGCCAGCAGCTTTTCAGGGACTGGGGCGGATACGCAGTATTTT
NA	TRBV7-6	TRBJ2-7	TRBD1	CASSLKGQSYEQYF	TGTGCCAGCAGCTTAAAGGGACAGAGCTACGAGCAGTACTTC
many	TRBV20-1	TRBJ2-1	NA	CSASASKGYNEQFF	TGCAGTGCTAGTGCTAGCAAGGGCTACAATGAGCAGTTCTTC
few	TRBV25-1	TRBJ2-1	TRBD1	CASSGDRGGSYNEQFF	TGTGCCAGCAGTGGAGACAGGGGGGGTTCCTACAATGAGCAGTTCTTC